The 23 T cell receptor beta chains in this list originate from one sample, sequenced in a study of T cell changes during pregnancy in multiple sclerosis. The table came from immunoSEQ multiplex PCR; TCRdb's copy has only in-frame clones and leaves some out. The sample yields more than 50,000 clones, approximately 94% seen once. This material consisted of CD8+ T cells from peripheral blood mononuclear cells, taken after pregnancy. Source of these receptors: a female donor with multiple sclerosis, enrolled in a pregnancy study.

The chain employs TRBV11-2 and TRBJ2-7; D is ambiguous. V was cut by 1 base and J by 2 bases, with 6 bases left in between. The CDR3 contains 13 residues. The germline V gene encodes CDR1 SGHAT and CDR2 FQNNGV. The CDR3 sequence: CASSLVPTYEQYF. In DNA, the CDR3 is TGTGCCAGCAGCTTAGTCCCCACCTACGAGCAGTACTTC.

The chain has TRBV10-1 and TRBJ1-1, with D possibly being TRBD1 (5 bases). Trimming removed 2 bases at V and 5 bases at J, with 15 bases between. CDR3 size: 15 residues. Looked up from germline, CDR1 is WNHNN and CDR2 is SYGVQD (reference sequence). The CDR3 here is CASSERGGGSTEAFF. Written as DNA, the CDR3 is TGCGCCAGCAGTGAGAGAGGCGGGGGTAGTACTGAAGCTTTCTTT.

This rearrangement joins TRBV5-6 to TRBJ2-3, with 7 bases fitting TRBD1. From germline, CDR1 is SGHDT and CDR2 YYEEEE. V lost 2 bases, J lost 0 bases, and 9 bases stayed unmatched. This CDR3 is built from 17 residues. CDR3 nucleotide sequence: TGTGCCAGCAGCTTTGGCGCCCGGACAGGTAGCACAGATACGCAGTATTTT. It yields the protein CASSFGARTGSTDTQYF. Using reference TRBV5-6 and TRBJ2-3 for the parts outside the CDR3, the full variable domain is DAGVTQSPTHLIKTRGQQVTLRCSPKSGHDTVSWYQQALGQGPQFIFQYYEEEERQRGNFPDRFSGHQFPNYSSELNVNALLLGDSALYLCASSFGARTGSTDTQYFGPGTRLTVL.

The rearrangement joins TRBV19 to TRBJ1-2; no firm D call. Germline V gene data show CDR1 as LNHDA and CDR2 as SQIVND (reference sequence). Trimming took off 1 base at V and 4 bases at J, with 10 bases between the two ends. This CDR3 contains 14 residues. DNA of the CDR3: TGTGCCAGTAGTATAGCCCCAGGATCCTATGGCTACACCTTC. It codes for CASSIAPGSYGYTF.

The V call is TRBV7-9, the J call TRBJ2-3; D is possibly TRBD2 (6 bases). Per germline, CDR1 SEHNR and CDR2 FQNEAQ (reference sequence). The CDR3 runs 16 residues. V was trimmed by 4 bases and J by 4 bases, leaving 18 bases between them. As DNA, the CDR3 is TGTGCCAGCAGCTCCCCTAGGAGGGAGATGGCAGATACGCAGTATTTT. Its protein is CASSSPRREMADTQYF.

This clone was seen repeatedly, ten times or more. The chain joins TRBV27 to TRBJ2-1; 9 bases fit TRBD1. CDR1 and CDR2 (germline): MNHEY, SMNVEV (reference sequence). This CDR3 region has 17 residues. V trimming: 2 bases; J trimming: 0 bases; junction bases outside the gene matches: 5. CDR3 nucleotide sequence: TGTGCCAGCAGTTTACGGACAGGGGCATTCTCCTACAATGAGCAGTTCTTC. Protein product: CASSLRTGAFSYNEQFF.

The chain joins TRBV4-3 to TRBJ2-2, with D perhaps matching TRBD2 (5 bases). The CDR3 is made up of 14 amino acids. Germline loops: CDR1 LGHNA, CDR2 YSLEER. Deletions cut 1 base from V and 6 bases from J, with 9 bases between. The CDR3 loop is CASSQGLASGELFF. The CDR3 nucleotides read TGCGCCAGCAGCCAAGGTCTAGCCTCCGGGGAGCTGTTTTTT.

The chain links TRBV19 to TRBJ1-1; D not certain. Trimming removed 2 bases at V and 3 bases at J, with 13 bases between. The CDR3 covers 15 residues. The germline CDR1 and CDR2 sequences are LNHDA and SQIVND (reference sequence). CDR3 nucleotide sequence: TGTGCCAGTAGTATACCTTGGGCCGGGGACACTGAAGCTTTCTTT. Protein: CASSIPWAGDTEAFF.

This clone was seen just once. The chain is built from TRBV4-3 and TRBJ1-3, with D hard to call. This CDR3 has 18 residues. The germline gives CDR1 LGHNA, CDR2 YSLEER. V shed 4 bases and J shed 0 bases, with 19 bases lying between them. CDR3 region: CASSLESLGVSSGNTIYF. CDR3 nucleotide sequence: TGCGCCAGCAGCCTAGAAAGTCTGGGCGTCTCCTCTGGAAACACCATATATTTT.

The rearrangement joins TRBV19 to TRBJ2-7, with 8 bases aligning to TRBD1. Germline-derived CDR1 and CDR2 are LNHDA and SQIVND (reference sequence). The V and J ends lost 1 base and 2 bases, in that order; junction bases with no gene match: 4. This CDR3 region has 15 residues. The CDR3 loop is CASSIAQDRAYEQYF. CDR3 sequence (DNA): TGTGCCAGTAGTATAGCCCAGGACAGGGCCTACGAGCAGTACTTC.

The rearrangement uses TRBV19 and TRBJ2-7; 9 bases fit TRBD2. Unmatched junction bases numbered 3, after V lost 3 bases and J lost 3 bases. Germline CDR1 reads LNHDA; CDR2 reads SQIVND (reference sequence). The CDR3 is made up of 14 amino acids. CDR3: CASSMGSGSYEQYF. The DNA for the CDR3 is TGTGCCAGTAGTATGGGTAGCGGGAGCTACGAGCAGTACTTC. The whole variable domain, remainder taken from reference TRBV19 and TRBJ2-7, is DGGITQSPKYLFRKEGQNVTLSCEQNLNHDAMYWYRQDPGQGLRLIYYSQIVNDFQKGDIAEGYSVSREKKESFPLTVTSAQKNPTAFYLCASSMGSGSYEQYFGPGTRLTVT.

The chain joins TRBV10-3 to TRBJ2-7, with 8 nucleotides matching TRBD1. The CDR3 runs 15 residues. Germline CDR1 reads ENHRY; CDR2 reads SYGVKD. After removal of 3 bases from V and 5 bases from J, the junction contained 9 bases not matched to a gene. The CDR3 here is CAISDPGTGGDEQYF. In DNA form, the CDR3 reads TGTGCCATCAGTGACCCCGGGACAGGTGGTGACGAGCAGTACTTC.

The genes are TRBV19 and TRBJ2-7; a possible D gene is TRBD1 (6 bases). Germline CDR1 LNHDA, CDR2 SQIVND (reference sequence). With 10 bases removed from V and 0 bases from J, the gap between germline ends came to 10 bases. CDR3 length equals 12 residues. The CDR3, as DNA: TGTGCCACCAGGGACAACTCCTACGAGCAGTACTTC. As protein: CATRDNSYEQYF. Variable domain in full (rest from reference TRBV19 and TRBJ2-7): DGGITQSPKYLFRKEGQNVTLSCEQNLNHDAMYWYRQDPGQGLRLIYYSQIVNDFQKGDIAEGYSVSREKKESFPLTVTSAQKNPTAFYLCATRDNSYEQYFGPGTRLTVT.

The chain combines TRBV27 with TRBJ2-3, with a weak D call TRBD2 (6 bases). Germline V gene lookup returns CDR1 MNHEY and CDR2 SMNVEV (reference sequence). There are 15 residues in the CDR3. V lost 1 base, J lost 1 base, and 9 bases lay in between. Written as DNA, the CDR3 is TGTGCCAGCAGTTTATGGGGCGGGGGCACAGATACGCAGTATTTT. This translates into CASSLWGGGTDTQYF.

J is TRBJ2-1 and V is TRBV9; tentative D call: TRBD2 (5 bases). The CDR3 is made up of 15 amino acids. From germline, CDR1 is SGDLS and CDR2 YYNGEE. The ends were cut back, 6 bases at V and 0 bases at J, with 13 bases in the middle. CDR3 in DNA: TGTGCCAGCACCGCCAAAGGGAGCTCCTACAATGAGCAGTTCTTC. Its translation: CASTAKGSSYNEQFF.

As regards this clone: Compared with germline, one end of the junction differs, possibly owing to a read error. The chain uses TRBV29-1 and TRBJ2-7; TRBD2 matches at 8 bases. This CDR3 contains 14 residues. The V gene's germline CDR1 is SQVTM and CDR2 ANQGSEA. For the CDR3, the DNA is TGCAGCGTTGAAGATACAACTAGCGGATACGAGCAGTGCTTC. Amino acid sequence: CSVEDTTSGYEQCF.

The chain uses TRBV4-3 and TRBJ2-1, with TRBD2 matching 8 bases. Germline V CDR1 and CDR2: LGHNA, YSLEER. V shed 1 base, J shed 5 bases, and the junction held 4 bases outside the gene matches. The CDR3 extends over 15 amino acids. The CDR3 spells CASSQVLGRDNEQFF. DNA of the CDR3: TGCGCCAGCAGCCAAGTTCTCGGGAGGGACAATGAGCAGTTCTTC.

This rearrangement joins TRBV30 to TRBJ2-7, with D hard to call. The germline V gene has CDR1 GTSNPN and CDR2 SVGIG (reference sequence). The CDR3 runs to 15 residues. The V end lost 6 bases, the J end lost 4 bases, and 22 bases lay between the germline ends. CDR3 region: CACHIVSESLYEQYF. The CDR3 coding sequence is TGTGCCTGTCATATTGTGAGTGAGTCCCTATACGAGCAGTACTTC.

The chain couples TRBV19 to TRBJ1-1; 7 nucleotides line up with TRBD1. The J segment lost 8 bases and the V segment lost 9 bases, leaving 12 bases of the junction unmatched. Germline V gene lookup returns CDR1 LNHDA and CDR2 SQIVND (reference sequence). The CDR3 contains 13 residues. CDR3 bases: TGTGCCAGCAAAACAGGGGCCGCTGGGGAAGCTTTCTTT. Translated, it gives CASKTGAAGEAFF.

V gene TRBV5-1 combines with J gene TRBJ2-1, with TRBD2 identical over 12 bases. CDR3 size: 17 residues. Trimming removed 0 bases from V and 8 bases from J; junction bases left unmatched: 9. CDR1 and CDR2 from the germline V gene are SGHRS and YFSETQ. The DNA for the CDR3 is TGCGCCAGCAGCTTGGGCCTAGCGGGAGGGCCGGTTCATGAGCAGTTCTTC. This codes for CASSLGLAGGPVHEQFF.

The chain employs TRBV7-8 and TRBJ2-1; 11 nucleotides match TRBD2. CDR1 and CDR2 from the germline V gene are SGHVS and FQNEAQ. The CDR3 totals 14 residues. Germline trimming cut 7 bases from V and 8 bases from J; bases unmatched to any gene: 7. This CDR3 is CASKLAGGFDEQFF. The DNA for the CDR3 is TGTGCCAGCAAGCTAGCGGGAGGCTTCGATGAGCAGTTCTTC.

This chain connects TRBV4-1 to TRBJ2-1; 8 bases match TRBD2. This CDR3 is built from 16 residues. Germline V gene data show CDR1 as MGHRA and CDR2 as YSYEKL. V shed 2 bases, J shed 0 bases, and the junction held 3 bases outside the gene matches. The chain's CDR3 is CASSQLSGASYNEQFF. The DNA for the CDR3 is TGCGCCAGCAGCCAACTTAGCGGGGCCTCCTACAATGAGCAGTTCTTC.

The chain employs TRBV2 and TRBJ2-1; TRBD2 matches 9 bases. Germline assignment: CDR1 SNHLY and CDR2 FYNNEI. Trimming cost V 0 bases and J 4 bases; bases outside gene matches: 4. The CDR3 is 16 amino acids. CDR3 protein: CASSEALGLAYNEQFF. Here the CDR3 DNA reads TGTGCCAGCAGTGAAGCGCTGGGACTAGCTTACAATGAGCAGTTCTTC.